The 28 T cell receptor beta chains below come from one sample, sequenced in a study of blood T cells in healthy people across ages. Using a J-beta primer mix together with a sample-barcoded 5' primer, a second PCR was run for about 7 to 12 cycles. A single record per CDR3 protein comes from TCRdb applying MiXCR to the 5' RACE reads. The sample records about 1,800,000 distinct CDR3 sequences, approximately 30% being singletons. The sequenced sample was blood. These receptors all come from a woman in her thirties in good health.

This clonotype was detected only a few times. In DNA form, the CDR3 reads TGCACTTCGGACAGGGCCCTAGGAGGCTACACCTTC. It yields the protein CTSDRALGGYTF. The gene calls are TRBV29-1 and TRBJ1-2; 8 nucleotides agree with TRBD1. The germline gives CDR1 SQVTM, CDR2 ANQGSEA. This CDR3 is built from 12 residues.

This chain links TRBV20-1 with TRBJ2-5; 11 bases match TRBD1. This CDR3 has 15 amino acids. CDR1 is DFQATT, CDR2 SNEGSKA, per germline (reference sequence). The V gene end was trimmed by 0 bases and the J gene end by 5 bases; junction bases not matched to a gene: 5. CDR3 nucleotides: TGCAGTGCTAGAGATCTGGGACAGGGGGGCGAGACCCAGTACTTC. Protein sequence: CSARDLGQGGETQYF.

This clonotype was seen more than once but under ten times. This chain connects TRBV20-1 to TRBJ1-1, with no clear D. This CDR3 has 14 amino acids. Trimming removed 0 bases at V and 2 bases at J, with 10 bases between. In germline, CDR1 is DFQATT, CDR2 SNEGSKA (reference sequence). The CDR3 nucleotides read TGCAGTGCTAGAGATCTACGGTCAAACACTGAAGCTTTCTTT. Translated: CSARDLRSNTEAFF.

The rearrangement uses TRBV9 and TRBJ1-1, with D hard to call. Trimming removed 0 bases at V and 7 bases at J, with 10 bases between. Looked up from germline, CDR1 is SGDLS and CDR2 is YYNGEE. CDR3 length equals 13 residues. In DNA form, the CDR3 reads TGTGCCAGCAGCGTAGGGCCGTCCAGTGAAGCTTTCTTT. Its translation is CASSVGPSSEAFF.

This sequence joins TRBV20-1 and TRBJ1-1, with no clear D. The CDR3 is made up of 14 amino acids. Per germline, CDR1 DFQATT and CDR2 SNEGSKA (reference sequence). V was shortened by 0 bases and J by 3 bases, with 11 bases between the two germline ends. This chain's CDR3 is CSAREARGDTEAFF. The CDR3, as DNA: TGCAGTGCTAGAGAAGCCAGAGGAGACACTGAAGCTTTCTTT.

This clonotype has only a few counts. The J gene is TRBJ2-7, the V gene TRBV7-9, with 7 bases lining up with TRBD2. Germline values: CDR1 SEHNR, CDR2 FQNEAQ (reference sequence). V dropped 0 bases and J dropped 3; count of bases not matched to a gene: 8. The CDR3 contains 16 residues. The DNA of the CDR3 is TGTGCCAGCAGCTTAGCTACGGGAGGCCCAAGCTACGAGCAGTACTTC. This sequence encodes CASSLATGGPSYEQYF.

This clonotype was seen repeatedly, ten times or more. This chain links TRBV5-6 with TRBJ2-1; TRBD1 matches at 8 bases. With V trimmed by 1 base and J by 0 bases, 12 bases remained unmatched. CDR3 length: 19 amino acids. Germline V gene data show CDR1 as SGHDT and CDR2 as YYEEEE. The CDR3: CASSLLPGGAGNSYNEQFF. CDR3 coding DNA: TGTGCCAGCAGCTTGTTACCAGGGGGCGCGGGTAACTCCTACAATGAGCAGTTCTTC.

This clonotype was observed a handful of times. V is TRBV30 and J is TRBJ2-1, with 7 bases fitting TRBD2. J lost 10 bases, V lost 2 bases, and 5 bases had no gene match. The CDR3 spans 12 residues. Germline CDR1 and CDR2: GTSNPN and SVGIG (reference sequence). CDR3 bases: TGTGCCTGGAGTACGGGAGGTGGGGAGCAGTTCTTC. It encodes CAWSTGGGEQFF.

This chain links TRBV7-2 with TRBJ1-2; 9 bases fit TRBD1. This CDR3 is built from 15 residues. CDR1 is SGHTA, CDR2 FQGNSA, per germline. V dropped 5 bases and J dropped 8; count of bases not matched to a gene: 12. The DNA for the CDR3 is TGTGCCAGCAGCACGGGACAGGGAGGCGTAGTAGGCTACACCTTC. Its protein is CASSTGQGGVVGYTF.

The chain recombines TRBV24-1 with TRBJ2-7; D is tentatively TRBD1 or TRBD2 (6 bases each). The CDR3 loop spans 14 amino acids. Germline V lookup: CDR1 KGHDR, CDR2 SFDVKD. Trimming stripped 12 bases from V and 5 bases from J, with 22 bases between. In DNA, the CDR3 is TGTGCCGCCTTGGGGGGCAATGCTCTGGACGAGCAGTACTTC. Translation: CAALGGNALDEQYF.

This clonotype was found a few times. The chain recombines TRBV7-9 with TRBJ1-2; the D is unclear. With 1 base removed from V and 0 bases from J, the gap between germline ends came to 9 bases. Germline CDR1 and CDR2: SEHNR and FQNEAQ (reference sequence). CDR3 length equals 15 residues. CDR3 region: CASSLVETSNYGYTF. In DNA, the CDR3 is TGTGCCAGCAGCTTAGTCGAAACATCTAACTATGGCTACACCTTC. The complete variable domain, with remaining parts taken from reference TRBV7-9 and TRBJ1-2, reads DTGVSQNPRHKITKRGQNVTFRCDPISEHNRLYWYRQTLGQGPEFLTYFQNEAQLEKSRLLSDRFSAERPKGSFSTLEIQRTEQGDSAMYLCASSLVETSNYGYTFGSGTRLTVV.

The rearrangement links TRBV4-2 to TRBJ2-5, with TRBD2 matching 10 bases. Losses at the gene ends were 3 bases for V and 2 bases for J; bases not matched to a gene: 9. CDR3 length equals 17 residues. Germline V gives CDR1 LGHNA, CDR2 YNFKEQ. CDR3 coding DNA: TGTGCCAGCAGCCAGGAAGCCCGAGCGGGGGGGCAAGAGACCCAGTACTTC. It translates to CASSQEARAGGQETQYF.

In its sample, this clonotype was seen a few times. The CDR3 DNA reads as TGTGCCAGCAGCGGGGAGACAGGTGGCACTCTGAACACTGAAGCTTTCTTT. Translating it yields CASSGETGGTLNTEAFF. The gene calls are TRBV3-1 and TRBJ1-1, with D possibly being TRBD1 (6 bases). Trimming left V 5 bases short and J 0 bases short, with 19 bases between. Germline CDR1 and CDR2: LGHDT and YNNKEL (reference sequence). This CDR3 spans 17 amino acids.

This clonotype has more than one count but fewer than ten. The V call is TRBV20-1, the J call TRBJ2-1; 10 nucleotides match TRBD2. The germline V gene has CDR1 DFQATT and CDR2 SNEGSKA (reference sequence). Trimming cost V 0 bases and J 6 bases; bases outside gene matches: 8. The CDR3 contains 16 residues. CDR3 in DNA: TGCAGTGCTAGAGATCCTCTAGCGGGAGCCTCCAATGAGCAGTTCTTC. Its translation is CSARDPLAGASNEQFF.

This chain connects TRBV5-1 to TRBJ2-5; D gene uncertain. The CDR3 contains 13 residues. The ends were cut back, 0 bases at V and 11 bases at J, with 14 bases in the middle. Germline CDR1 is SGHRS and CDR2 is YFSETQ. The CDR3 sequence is CASSLGFNNEQYF. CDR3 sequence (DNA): TGCGCCAGCAGCTTGGGCTTTAACAATGAGCAGTACTTC.

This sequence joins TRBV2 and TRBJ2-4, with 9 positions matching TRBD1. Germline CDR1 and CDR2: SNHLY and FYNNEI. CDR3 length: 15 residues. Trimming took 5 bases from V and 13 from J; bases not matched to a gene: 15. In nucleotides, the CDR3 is TGTGCCAGCAGTACCGACAGGGGGGGACCTAATGAGCAGTACTTC. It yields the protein CASSTDRGGPNEQYF.

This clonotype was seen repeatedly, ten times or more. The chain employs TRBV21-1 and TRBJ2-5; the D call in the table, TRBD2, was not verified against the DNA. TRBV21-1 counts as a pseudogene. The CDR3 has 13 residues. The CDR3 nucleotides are TGTGCCAGCAGCCGGGCCTCAGGAGAGACCCAGTACTTC. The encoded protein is CASSRASGETQYF.

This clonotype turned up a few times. This CDR3 is CASSQKGTGVNEQFF. The CDR3 coding sequence is TGTGCCAGCAGCCAAAAGGGGACAGGGGTCAATGAGCAGTTCTTC. The rearrangement uses TRBV3-1 and TRBJ2-1, with 10 bases lining up with TRBD1. V dropped 2 bases and J dropped 6; count of bases not matched to a gene: 4. The CDR3 length is 15 residues. Germline CDR1 reads LGHDT; CDR2 reads YNNKEL (reference sequence).

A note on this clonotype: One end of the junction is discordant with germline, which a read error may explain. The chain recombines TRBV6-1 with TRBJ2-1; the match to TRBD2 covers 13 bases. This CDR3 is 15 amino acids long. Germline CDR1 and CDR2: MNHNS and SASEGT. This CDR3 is CASSETSGGGNERFF. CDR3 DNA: TGTGCCAGCAGTGAAACTAGCGGGGGGGGCAATGAGCGGTTCTTC.

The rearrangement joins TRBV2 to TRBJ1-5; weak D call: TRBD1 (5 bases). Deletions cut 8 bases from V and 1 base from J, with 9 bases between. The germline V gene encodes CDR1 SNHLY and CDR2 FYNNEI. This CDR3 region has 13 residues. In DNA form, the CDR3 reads TGTGCCAGCTGCCGGGACAGCAATCAGCCCCAGCATTTT. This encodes CASCRDSNQPQHF.

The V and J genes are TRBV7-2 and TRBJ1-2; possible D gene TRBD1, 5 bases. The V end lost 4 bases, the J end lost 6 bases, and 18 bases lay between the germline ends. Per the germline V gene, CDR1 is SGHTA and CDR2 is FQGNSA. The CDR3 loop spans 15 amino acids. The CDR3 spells CASSSSREGDHGYTF. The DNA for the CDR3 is TGTGCCAGCAGCTCCTCCCGTGAAGGGGATCATGGCTACACCTTC.

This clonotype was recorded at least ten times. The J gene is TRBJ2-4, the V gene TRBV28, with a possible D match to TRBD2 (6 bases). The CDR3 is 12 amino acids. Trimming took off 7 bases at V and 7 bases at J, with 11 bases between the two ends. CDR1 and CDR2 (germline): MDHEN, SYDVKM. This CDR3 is CASTGGANIQYF. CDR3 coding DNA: TGTGCCAGCACTGGAGGGGCTAACATTCAGTACTTC.

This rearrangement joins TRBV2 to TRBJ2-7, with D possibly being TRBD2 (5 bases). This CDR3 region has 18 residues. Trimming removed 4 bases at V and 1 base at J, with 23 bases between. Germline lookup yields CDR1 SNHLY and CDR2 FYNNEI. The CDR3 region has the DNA TGTGCCAGCAGTGGAGGGCAGGAGAAACCCTACGGGTCCTACGAGCAGTACTTC. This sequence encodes CASSGGQEKPYGSYEQYF.

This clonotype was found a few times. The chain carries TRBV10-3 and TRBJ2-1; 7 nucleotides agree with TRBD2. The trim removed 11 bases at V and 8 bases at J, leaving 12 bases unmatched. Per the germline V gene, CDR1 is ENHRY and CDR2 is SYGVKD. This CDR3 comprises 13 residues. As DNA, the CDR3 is TGTGCCTCGACCCCCGGGACTACGGATGAGCAGTTCTTC. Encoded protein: CASTPGTTDEQFF.

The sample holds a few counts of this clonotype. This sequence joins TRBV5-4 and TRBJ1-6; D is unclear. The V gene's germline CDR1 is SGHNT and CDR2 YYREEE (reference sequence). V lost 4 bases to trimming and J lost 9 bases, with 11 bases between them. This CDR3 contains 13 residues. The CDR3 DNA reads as TGTGCCAGCAGCGTCCCGTCCGGTTCACCCCTCCACTTT. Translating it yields CASSVPSGSPLHF.

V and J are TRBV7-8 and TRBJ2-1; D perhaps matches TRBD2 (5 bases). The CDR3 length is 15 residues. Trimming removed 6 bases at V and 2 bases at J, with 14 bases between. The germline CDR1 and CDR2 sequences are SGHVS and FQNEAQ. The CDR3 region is CASRSGSSTYNEQFF. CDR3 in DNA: TGTGCCAGCAGATCGGGGAGTTCGACCTACAATGAGCAGTTCTTC.

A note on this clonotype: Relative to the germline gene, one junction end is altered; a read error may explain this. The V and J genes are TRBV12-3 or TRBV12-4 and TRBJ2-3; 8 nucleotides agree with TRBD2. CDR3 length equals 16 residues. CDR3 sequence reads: CASRLVAGPSTDAQYF. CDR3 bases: TGTGCCAGCAGGCTTGTAGCGGGACCGAGCACAGATGCGCAGTATTTT.

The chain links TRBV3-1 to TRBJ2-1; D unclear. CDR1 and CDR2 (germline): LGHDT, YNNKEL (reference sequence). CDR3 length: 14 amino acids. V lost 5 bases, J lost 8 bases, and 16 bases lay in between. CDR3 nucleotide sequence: TGTGCCAGCAGCAAAGGGCGGACCGTAGATGAGCAGTTCTTC. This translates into CASSKGRTVDEQFF.